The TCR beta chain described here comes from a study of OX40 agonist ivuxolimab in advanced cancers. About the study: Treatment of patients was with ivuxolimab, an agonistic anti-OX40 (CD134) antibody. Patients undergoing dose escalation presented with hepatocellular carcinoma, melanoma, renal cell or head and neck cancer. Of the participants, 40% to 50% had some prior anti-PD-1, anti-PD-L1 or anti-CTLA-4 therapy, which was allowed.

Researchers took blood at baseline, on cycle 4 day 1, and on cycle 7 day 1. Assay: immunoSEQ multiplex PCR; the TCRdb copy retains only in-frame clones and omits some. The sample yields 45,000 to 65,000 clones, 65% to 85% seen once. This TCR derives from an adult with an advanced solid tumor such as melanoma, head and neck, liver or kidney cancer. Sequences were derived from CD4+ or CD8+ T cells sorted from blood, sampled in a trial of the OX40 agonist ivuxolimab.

The CDR3 bases are TGTGCCAGCAGTGGACAGGGGTCAACCTACGAGCAGTACTTC. This gives the protein CASSGQGSTYEQYF. The chain employs TRBV6-5 and TRBJ2-7; 9 nucleotides agree with TRBD1. This CDR3 is built from 14 residues. V lost 5 bases, J lost 2 bases, and 4 bases stayed unmatched. The germline CDR1 and CDR2 sequences are MNHEY and SVGAGI.